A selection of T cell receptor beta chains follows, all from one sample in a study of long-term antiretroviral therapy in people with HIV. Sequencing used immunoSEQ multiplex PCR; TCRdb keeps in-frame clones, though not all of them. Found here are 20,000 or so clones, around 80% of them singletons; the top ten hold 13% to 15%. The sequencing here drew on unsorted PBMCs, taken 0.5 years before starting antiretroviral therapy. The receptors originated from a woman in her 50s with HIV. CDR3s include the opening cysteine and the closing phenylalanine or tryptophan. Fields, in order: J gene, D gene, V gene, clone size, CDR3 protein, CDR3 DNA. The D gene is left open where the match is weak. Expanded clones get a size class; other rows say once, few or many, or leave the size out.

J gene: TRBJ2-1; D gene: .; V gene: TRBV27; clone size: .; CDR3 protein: CASSLLPGPRNEQFF; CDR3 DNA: TGTGCCAGCAGTTTACTCCCGGGACCGAGGAATGAGCAGTTCTTC
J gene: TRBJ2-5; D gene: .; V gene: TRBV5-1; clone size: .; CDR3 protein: CASSLAPGPQETQYF; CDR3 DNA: TGCGCCAGCAGCTTGGCCCCAGGACCACAAGAGACCCAGTACTTC
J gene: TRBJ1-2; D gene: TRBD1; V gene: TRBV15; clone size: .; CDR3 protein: CATSRSETGNGYTF; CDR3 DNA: TGTGCCACCAGCAGATCAGAGACAGGGAACGGCTACACCTTC
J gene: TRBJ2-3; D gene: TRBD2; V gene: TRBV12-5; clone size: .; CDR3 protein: CASALRGTDTQYF; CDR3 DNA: TGTGCTAGTGCCCTGCGGGGGACAGATACGCAGTATTTT
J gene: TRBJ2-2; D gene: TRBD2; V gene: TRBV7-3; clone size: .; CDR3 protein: CASSPNGGATGELFF; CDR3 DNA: TGTGCCAGCAGCCCTAACGGGGGGGCAACCGGGGAGCTGTTTTTT
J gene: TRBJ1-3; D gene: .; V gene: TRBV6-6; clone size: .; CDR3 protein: CASSPGQRLSGNTIYF; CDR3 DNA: TGTGCCAGCTCCCCGGGGCAGCGACTTTCTGGAAACACCATATATTTT
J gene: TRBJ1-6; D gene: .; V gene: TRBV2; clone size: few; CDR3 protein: CASSSPLHF; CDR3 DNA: TGTGCCAGCTCATCACCCCTCCACTTT
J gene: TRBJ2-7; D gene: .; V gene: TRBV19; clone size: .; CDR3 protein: CASSIDGAVGSYEQYF; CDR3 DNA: TGTGCCAGTAGTATAGATGGCGCTGTAGGTTCCTACGAGCAGTACTTC
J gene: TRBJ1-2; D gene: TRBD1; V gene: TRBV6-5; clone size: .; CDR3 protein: CASSYQGAVGYTF; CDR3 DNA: TGTGCCAGCAGTTACCAGGGGGCGGTAGGCTACACCTTC
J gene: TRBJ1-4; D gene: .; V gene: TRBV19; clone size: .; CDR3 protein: CASSAGGEKLFF; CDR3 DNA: TGTGCCAGTAGTGCCGGGGGAGAAAAACTGTTTTTT
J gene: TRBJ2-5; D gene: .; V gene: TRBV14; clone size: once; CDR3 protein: CASSPTGSPETQYF; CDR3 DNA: TGTGCCAGCAGTCCAACAGGGTCTCCAGAGACCCAGTACTTC
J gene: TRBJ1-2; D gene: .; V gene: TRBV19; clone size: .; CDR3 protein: CASTMGIQAPPNYGYTF; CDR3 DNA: TGTGCCAGTACCATGGGTATCCAGGCGCCCCCTAACTATGGCTACACCTTC
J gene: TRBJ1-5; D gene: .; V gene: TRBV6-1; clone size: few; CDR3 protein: CASGHVGRDQPQHF; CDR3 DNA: TGTGCCAGCGGACATGTCGGGCGGGATCAGCCCCAGCATTTT
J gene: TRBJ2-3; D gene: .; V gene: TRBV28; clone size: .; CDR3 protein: CVSRRSTDTQYF; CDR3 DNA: TGTGTCAGCCGTCGTAGCACAGATACGCAGTATTTT
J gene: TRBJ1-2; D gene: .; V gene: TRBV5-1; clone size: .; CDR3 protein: CASSFYPQGDYGYTF; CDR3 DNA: TGCGCCAGCAGCTTCTATCCCCAGGGCGACTATGGCTACACCTTC
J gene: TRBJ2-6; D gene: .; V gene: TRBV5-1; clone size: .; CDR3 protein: CASSPRQSGSGANVLTF; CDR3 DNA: TGCGCCAGCAGCCCTCGACAAAGTGGGTCTGGGGCCAACGTCCTGACTTTC
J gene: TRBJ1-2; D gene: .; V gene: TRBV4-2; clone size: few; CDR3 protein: CASSPADRYPNYGYTF; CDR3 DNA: TGTGCCAGCAGCCCTGCCGACAGATACCCTAACTATGGCTACACCTTC
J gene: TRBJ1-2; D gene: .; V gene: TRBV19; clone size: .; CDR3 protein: CASSIFGYYGYTF; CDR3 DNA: TGTGCCAGTAGTATTTTTGGTTACTATGGCTACACCTTC
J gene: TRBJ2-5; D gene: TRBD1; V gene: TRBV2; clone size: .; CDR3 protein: CASTTTRGLETQYF; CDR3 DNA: TGTGCCAGCACCACGACCAGGGGGCTGGAGACCCAGTACTTC
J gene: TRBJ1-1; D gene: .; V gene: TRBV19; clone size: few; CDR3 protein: CASSSPGRANTEAFF; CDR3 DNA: TGTGCCAGTAGTTCCCCAGGGCGGGCGAACACTGAAGCTTTCTTT
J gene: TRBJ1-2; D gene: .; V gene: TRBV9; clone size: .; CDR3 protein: CASTKMGDNYGYTF; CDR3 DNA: TGTGCCAGCACCAAGATGGGGGATAACTATGGCTACACCTTC
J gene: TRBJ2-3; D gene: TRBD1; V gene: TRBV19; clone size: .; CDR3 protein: CASSISSGQGRDTQYF; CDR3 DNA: TGTGCCAGTAGTATATCCTCCGGACAGGGCAGAGATACGCAGTATTTT
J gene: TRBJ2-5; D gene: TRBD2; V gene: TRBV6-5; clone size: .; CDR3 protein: CASSLRRGETQYF; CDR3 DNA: TGTGCCAGCAGCCTACGGCGGGGGGAGACCCAGTACTTC
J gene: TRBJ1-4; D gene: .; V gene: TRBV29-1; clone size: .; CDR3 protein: CSVVTNEKLFF; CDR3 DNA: TGCAGCGTTGTAACGAATGAAAAACTGTTTTTT
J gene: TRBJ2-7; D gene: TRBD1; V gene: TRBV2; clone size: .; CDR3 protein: CASSHTLTGSYEQYF; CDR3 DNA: TGTGCCAGCAGCCATACCTTGACAGGGTCCTACGAGCAGTACTTC
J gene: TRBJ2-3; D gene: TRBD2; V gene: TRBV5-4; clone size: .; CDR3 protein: CASSPTSARFTDTQYF; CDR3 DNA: TGTGCCAGCAGCCCGACTAGCGCTCGATTCACAGATACGCAGTATTTT
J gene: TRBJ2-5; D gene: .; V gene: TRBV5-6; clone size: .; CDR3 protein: CASSWEGEETQYF; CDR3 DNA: TGTGCCAGCAGCTGGGAGGGGGAAGAGACCCAGTACTTC
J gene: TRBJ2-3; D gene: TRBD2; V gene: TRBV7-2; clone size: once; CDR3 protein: CASSFSGGGIYTDTQYF; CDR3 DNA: TGTGCCAGCAGCTTCTCCGGCGGGGGGATATACACAGATACGCAGTATTTT
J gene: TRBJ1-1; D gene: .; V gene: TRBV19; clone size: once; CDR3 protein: CASSIGSAMNTEAFF; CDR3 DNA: TGTGCCAGTAGTATAGGTTCCGCCATGAACACTGAAGCTTTCTTT
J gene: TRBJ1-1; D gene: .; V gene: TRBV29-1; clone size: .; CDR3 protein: CSVEDWTPRNTEAFF; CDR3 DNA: TGCAGCGTTGAAGATTGGACACCAAGGAACACTGAAGCTTTCTTT
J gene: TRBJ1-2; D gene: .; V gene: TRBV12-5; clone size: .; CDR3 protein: CARRGYTF; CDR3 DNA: TGTGCCAGGAGAGGGTACACCTTC
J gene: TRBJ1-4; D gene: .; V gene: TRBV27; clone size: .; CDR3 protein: CASSLFRATNEKLFF; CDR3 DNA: TGTGCCAGCAGTTTGTTCCGGGCAACTAATGAAAAACTGTTTTTT
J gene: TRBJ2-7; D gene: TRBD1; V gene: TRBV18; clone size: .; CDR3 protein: CASSPPKQGASYEQYF; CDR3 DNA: TGTGCCAGCTCACCACCGAAACAGGGGGCCTCCTACGAGCAGTACTTC
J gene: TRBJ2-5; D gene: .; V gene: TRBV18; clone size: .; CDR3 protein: CASSPYTQETQYF; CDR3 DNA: TGTGCCAGCTCACCATACACCCAAGAGACCCAGTACTTC
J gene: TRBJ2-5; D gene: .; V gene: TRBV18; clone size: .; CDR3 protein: CASSPPAGGETQYF; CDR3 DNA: TGTGCCAGCTCACCCCCGGCAGGGGGGGAGACCCAGTACTTC
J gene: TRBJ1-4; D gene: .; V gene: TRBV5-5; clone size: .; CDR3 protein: CASSLDPQEFEKLFF; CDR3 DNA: TGTGCCAGCAGCTTGGACCCGCAGGAATTCGAAAAACTGTTTTTT
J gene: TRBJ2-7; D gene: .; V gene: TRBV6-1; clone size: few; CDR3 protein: CASSEWSYEYF; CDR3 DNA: TGTGCCAGCAGTGAATGGAGTTATGAGTACTTC
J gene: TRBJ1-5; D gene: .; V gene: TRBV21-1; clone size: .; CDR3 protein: CASSPRTAYSNQPQHF; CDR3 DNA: TGTGCCAGCAGCCCCCGGACAGCATATAGCAATCAGCCCCAGCATTTT
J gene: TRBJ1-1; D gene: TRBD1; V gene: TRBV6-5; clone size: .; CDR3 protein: CASSRTGLYTEAFF; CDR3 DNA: TGTGCCAGCAGTCGGACAGGGTTGTACACTGAAGCTTTCTTT
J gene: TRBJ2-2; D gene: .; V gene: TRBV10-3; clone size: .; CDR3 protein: CAISQRRPEDTGELFF; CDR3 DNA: TGTGCCATCAGCCAGCGACGGCCGGAAGATACCGGGGAGCTGTTTTTT
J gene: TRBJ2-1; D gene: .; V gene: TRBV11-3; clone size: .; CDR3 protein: CASSKRIGTIDEQFF; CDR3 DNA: TGTGCCAGCAGCAAGAGGATAGGGACAATCGATGAGCAGTTCTTC
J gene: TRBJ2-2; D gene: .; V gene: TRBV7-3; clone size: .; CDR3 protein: CASRPGYGTGELFF; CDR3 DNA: TGTGCCAGCAGACCAGGGTATGGCACCGGGGAGCTGTTTTTT
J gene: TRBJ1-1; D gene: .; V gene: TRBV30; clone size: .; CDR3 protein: CAWEPGPEAFF; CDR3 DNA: TGTGCCTGGGAGCCGGGACCTGAAGCTTTCTTT
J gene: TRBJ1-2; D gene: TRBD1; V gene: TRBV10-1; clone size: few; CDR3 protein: CASSRDRVGYTF; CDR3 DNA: TGCGCCAGCAGCCGGGACAGGGTCGGCTACACCTTC
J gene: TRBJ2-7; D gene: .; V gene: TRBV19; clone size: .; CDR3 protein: CASSIVRGAGSSYEQYF; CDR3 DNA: TGTGCCAGTAGTATAGTCCGTGGTGCGGGTAGTTCCTACGAGCAGTACTTC
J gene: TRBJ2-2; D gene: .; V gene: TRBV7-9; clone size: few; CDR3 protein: CASSQSRGRSDTGELFF; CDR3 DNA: TGTGCCAGCAGCCAAAGCAGGGGCCGATCGGACACCGGGGAGCTGTTTTTT
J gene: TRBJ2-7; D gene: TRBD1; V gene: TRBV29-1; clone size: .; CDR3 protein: CSVDGDRGFYEQYF; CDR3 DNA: TGCAGCGTTGATGGGGACAGGGGTTTCTACGAGCAGTACTTC